The 7 T cell receptor beta chains given below trace back to one sample, sequenced in a study of regulatory T cells in long-lasting Graves disease (dated by TCRdb to the early 2020s). This sample's time point label indicates: newly diagnosed GD, antithyroid drugs for less than 3 months. For both TCR sequencing and RNA sequencing, RNA was extracted from PBMCs in TRIzol. Library prep was done by multiplex PCR. Sequenced using an Illumina HiSeq 4000. iRepertoire HTBI primers and Arm-PCR amplification of CDR3 regions were used to construct TCR beta libraries. TCRdb's own reprocessing of the public reads used fastp at Q25 and MiXCR and kept productive beta chains. Each CDR3 protein appears once, grouped with its most common genes and DNA. The sample table shows over 500,000 distinct CDR3 sequences, and roughly a sixth are seen once. The ten top clones hold around 11% of the sample. This same sample was also taken into another study, of T cells in Graves' hyperthyroidism and ophthalmopathy.

The input for sequencing was peripheral blood mononuclear cells (PBMCs), taken at new diagnosis, from a patient treated with antithyroid drugs. Source of these receptors: a man younger than 30 with Graves disease. Donor details come from another sample of the same person, matched by shared clones.

The CDR3 sequence is CAWNPKGSGPDTQYF. In DNA, the CDR3 is TGTGCCTGGAACCCCAAGGGGAGTGGCCCAGATACGCAGTATTTT. This chain links TRBV30 with TRBJ2-3; either TRBD1 or TRBD2 may supply D (5 bases each). Germline loops: CDR1 GTSNPN, CDR2 SVGIG (reference sequence). This CDR3 region has 15 residues. V lost 4 bases and J 4 bases, leaving 18 bases between the germline ends.

This clonotype was counted many times. The V gene is TRBV3-1, the J gene TRBJ1-1; 9 bases fit TRBD1. This CDR3 has 16 residues. With 1 base clipped from V and 5 bases from J, the junction kept 8 bases outside the gene matches. Germline V lookup: CDR1 LGHDT, CDR2 YNNKEL (reference sequence). The CDR3 region is CASSQGNPGTGTEAFF. The CDR3 DNA reads as TGTGCCAGCAGCCAAGGAAACCCCGGGACAGGGACTGAAGCTTTCTTT.

The J gene is TRBJ1-3, the V gene TRBV5-6; tentative D call: TRBD1 (5 bases). Germline lookup yields CDR1 SGHDT and CDR2 YYEEEE. The CDR3 is 18 residues long. The V gene lost 3 bases and the J gene lost 4 bases, with 23 bases spanning the gap. CDR3 sequence: CASSSVGQEFRGGNTIYF. The CDR3 DNA follows: TGTGCCAGCAGCTCGGTAGGACAAGAATTCAGAGGAGGAAACACCATATATTTT.

The V and J genes are TRBV11-2 and TRBJ2-5, with 10 bases that match TRBD2. The CDR3 is made up of 18 amino acids. Germline CDR1 reads SGHAT; CDR2 reads FQNNGV. Trimming removed 3 bases from V and 5 bases from J; junction bases left unmatched: 15. The CDR3 loop reads CASSLGRGSGRAQETQYF. CDR3 nucleotides: TGTGCCAGCAGCTTGGGTCGAGGAAGCGGGAGGGCCCAGGAGACCCAGTACTTC.

This clonotype was seen many times. The chain recombines TRBV14 with TRBJ1-2; no clear D. CDR1 SGHDN and CDR2 FVKESK come from the germline V gene. V was trimmed by 1 base and J by 6 bases, leaving 18 bases between them. This CDR3 has 16 amino acids. CDR3 sequence (DNA): TGTGCCAGCAGCCAAGCCCGTGCAGGCAGATGGGATGGCTACACCTTC. Its translation is CASSQARAGRWDGYTF.

The sample holds a few counts of this clonotype. CDR3 DNA sequence: TGTGCCAGCACCATAGGGTGGGGAACCTACAATGAGCAGTTCTTC. Translation: CASTIGWGTYNEQFF. This chain links TRBV11-2 with TRBJ2-1; D gene uncertain. This CDR3 comprises 15 residues. Trimming stripped 7 bases from V and 2 bases from J, with 15 bases between. Germline-derived CDR1 and CDR2 are SGHAT and FQNNGV.

Points on this clonotype: One end of the junction does not line up with germline, which may come from a read error. The chain uses TRBV7-9 and TRBJ1-2; D not resolved. Germline CDR1 reads SEHNR; CDR2 reads FQNEAQ (reference sequence). The CDR3 totals 15 residues. CDR3 protein: CATSFREARLYGYTF. CDR3 in DNA: TGTGCCACCAGCTTCCGGGAAGCCCGCCTCTATGGCTACACCTTC.